These T cell receptor beta chains were read from a single sample in a study of blood T cell repertoires in COVID-19. Data came from immunoSEQ multiplex PCR; TCRdb stores just in-frame clones and leaves some out. The sample includes around 230,000 clones, more than 85% of them seen just once. Input material: peripheral blood. These receptors all stem from a man aged 40-49 years with acute or convalescent COVID-19. Both conserved end residues are trimmed from each CDR3. The order of the fields is D gene, V gene, CDR3 length, CDR3 protein. The D gene is left open where the match is weak.

TRBD1,TRBV25-1,13,ASSDRGTGDQPQH
TRBD1,TRBV28,14,ATSRLGDRAVGGYT
NA,TRBV2,13,ASSEGGFYLGELF
NA,TRBV3-1/TRBV3-2,11,ASSRSGQETQY
TRBD2,TRBV3-1/TRBV3-2,12,ASSQWGGQETQY
NA,TRBV3-1/TRBV3-2,12,ASSPLGVFNEQF
TRBD2,TRBV4-1,18,ASRDLLGTGGPSSYNEQF
NA,TRBV19,11,ASSRSTTRMQF
NA,TRBV2,14,ASSSSRQVRMGEQY
NA,TRBV29-1,12,SAPGGEATDTQY
TRBD1,TRBV4-1,12,ASSTGTGSYEQY
NA,TRBV11-2,15,ASSLDAQASGANVLT
NA,TRBV9,14,ASSPGGFGGNQPQH
NA,TRBV29-1,10,SAAGNRPEAF
TRBD1,TRBV7-3,10,ASSPRGSEQF
TRBD2,TRBV27,13,ASSLGGTGANVLT
NA,TRBV27,14,ASSSAGIYSNQPQH
NA,TRBV9,13,ASSVVFSGDGTQY
TRBD1,TRBV7-2,11,ASSATGDQPQH
NA,TRBV19,14,ASSPGGAVRGETQY
NA,TRBV4-3,13,ASSPFAGDSYEQY
TRBD1,TRBV11-3,14,ASSLSGTVGTDTQY
TRBD1,TRBV6-5,11,ASRRDSRYEQY
NA,TRBV25-1,10,ASSSSLAEAF
TRBD2,TRBV4-3,13,ASSRSSGTPHEQY
NA,TRBV6-6,10,AISPGSYEQY
NA,TRBV18,10,ASSPDSEKLF
NA,TRBV24-1,13,ATSGPSRGYNEQF
TRBD2,TRBV7-9,15,ASSPQFLAGRQETQY
TRBD1,TRBV7-9,15,ASRFMQGAWGNQPQH
TRBD1,TRBV11-3,14,ASSSPGQGASGELF
NA,TRBV3-1/TRBV3-2,12,ASSLPLRPDTQY
TRBD2,TRBV19,14,ASSKGLASDYNEQF
TRBD2,TRBV5-4,13,ASSPTGGPQETQY
TRBD1,TRBV6-1,13,ASSEATGGRTEAF
TRBD2,TRBV18,17,ASSHPGTSGILMSGEQF
TRBD2,TRBV6-5,13,ASSKGLGAFYEQY
TRBD2,TRBV6-5,13,ASSQGLAGGDTQY
NA,TRBV27,15,ASSRSSTRPDQETQY
TRBD1,TRBV5-1,11,ASSPTGSYEQF
NA,TRBV27,12,ASSLWAGNTEAF
TRBD1,TRBV20-1,13,SASPGQGFYNEQF
NA,TRBV28,11,ASSLPNGEKLF
NA,TRBV7-9,11,ASSPPSAYEQY
NA,TRBV21-1,13,ASSSDGTEDDGYT
NA,TRBV2,13,ASSGARDMNTEAF
NA,TRBV5-6,14,ASSLGYLGGGETQY
NA,TRBV28,11,ASSLFRAYEQY
TRBD2,TRBV11-3,16,ASSLGLAGGPGTDTQY
NA,TRBV9,11,ASNPGSGNTIY
TRBD2,TRBV6-2/TRBV6-3,15,ASSYTIDRRGKNEQF
NA,TRBV5-6,13,ASSLDRYSGNTIY
TRBD2,TRBV5-1,15,ASSNLPGTSGQETQY
NA,TRBV19,11,ASGTQAPQPQH
NA,TRBV19,12,ASSMAITGMELF
NA,TRBV6-5,13,ASRSELGNTGELF
TRBD1,TRBV6-5,11,ASRPGGNTEAF
NA,TRBV19,11,ASSMLSSGEQY